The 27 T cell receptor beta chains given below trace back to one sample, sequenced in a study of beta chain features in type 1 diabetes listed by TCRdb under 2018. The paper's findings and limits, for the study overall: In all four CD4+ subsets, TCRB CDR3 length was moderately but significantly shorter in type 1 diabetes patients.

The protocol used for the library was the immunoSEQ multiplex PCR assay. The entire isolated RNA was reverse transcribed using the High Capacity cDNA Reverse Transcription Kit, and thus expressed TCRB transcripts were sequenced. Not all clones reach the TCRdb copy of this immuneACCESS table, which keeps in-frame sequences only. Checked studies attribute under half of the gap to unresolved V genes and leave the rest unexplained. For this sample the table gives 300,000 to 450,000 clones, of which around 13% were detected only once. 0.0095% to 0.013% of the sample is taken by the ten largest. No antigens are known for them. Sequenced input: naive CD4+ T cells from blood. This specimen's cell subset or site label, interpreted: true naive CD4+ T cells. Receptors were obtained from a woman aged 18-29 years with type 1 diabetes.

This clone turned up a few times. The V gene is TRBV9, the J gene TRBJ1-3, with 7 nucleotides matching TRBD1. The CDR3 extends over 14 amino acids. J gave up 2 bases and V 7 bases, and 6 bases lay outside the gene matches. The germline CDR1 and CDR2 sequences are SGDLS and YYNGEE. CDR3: CASDRDQTGNTIYF. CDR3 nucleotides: TGTGCCAGCGACAGGGACCAAACTGGAAACACCATATATTTT.

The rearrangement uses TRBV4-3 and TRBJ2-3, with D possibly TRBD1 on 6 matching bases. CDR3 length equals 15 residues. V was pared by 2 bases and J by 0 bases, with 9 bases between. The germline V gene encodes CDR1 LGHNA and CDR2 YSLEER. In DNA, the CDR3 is TGCGCCAGCAGCCAAAAAGGGGGTAGCACAGATACGCAGTATTTT. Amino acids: CASSQKGGSTDTQYF.

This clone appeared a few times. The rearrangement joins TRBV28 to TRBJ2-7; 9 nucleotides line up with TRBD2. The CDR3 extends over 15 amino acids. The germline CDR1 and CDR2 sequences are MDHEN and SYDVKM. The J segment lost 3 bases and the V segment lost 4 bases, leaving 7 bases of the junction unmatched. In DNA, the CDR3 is TGTGCCAGCAGTTCTTCTAGCGGGAATTACTACGAGCAGTACTTC. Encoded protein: CASSSSSGNYYEQYF.

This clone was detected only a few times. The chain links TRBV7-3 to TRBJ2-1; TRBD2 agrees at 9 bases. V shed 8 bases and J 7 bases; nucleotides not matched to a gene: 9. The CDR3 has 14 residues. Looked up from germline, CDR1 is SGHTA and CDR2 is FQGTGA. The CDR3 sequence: CASGGGRAPNEQFF. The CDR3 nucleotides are TGTGCCAGCGGGGGCGGGAGGGCTCCTAATGAGCAGTTCTTC.

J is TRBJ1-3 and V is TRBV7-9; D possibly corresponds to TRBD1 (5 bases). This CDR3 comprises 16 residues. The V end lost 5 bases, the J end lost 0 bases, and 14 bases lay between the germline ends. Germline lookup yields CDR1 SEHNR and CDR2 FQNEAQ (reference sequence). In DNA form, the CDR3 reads TGTGCCAGCAGCCCGAGACAGTCCTCCTCTGGAAACACCATATATTTT. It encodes CASSPRQSSSGNTIYF. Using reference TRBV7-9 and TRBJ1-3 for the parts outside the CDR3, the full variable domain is DTGVSQNPRHKITKRGQNVTFRCDPISEHNRLYWYRQTLGQGPEFLTYFQNEAQLEKSRLLSDRFSAERPKGSFSTLEIQRTEQGDSAMYLCASSPRQSSSGNTIYFGEGSWLTVV.

The DNA of the CDR3 is TGTGCCAGCAGCCCCCTTGGCGGGGTGGGGGAGACCCAGTACTTC. Amino acid sequence: CASSPLGGVGETQYF. V usage is TRBV7-6 and J usage is TRBJ2-5, with TRBD2 as a possible D gene (6 bases). This CDR3 contains 15 residues. In germline, CDR1 is SGHVS, CDR2 FNYEAQ. Trimming stripped 5 bases from V and 5 bases from J, with 18 bases between.

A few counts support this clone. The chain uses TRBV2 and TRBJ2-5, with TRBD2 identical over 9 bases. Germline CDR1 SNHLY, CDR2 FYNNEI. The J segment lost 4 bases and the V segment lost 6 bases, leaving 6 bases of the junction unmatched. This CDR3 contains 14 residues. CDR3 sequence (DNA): TGTGCCAGCAGAACCGGGACTAGCCGAGAGACCCAGTACTTC. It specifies CASRTGTSRETQYF. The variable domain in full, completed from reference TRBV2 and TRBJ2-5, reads EPEVTQTPSHQVTQMGQEVILRCVPISNHLYFYWYRQILGQKVEFLVSFYNNEISEKSEIFDDQFSVERPDGSNFTLKIRSTKLEDSAMYFCASRTGTSRETQYFGPGTRLLVL.

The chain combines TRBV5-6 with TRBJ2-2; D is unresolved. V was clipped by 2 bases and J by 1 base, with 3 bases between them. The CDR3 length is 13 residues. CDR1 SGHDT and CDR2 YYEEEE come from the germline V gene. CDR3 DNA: TGTGCCAGCAGCTTCGGGAACACCGGGGAGCTGTTTTTT. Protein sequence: CASSFGNTGELFF.

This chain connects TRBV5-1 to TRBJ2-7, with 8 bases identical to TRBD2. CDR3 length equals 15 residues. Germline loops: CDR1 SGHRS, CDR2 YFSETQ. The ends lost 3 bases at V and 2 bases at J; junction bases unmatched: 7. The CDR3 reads CASSSLQAGAYEQYF. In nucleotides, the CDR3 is TGCGCCAGCAGCTCCCTACAAGCGGGGGCCTACGAGCAGTACTTC.

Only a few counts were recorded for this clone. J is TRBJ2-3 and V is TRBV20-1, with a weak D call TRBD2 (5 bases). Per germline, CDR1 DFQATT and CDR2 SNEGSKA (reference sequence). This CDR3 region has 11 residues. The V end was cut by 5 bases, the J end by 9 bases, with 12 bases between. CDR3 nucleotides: TGCAGTGCTCATACGCCGGGGACGCAGTATTTT. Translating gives CSAHTPGTQYF.

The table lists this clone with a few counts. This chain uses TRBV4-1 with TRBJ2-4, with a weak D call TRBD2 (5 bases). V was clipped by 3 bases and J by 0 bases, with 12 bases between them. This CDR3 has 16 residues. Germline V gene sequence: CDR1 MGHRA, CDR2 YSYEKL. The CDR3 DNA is TGCGCCAGCAGCCAGGGGAGACCCCTAGCCAAAAACATTCAGTACTTC. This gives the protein CASSQGRPLAKNIQYF.

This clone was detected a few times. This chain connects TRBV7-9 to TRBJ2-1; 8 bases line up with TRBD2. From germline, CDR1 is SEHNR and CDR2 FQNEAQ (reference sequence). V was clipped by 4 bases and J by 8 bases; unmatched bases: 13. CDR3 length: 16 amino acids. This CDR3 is CASSWSKVSGKDEQFF. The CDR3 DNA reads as TGTGCCAGCAGCTGGAGTAAGGTTAGCGGGAAGGATGAGCAGTTCTTC.

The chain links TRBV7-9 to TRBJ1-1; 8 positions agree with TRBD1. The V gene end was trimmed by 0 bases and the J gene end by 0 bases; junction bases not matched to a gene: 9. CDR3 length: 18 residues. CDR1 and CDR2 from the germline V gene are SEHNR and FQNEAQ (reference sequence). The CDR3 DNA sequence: TGTGCCAGCAGCTTAGCTCACCTCTACAGGGGGGTGAACACTGAAGCTTTCTTT. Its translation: CASSLAHLYRGVNTEAFF. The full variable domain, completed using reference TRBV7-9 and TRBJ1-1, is DTGVSQNPRHKITKRGQNVTFRCDPISEHNRLYWYRQTLGQGPEFLTYFQNEAQLEKSRLLSDRFSAERPKGSFSTLEIQRTEQGDSAMYLCASSLAHLYRGVNTEAFFGQGTRLTVV.

CDR3 coding DNA: TGTGCGTGGGGGGAGGGAAAGCCCCAGCATTTT. Its translation: CAWGEGKPQHF. The genes are TRBV30 and TRBJ1-5, with D possibly TRBD1 on 5 matching bases. CDR1 GTSNPN and CDR2 SVGIG come from the germline V gene (reference sequence). This CDR3 has 11 amino acids.

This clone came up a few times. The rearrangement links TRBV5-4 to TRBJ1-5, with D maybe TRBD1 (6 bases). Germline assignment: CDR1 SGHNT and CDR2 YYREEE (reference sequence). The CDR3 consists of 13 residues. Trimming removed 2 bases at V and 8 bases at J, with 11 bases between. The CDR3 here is CASSFQGREPQHF. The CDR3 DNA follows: TGTGCCAGCAGCTTCCAGGGGAGGGAGCCCCAGCATTTT. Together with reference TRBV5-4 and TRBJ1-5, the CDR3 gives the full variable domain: ETGVTQSPTHLIKTRGQQVTLRCSSQSGHNTVSWYQQALGQGPQFIFQYYREEENGRGNFPPRFSGLQFPNYSSELNVNALELDDSALYLCASSFQGREPQHFGDGTRLSIL.

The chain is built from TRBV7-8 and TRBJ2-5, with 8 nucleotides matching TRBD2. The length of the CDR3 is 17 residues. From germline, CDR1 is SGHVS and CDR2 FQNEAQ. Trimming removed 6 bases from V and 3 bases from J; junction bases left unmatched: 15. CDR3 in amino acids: CASRPSFPRGAEETQYF. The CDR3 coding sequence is TGTGCCAGCAGACCTTCATTTCCGCGGGGGGCCGAAGAGACCCAGTACTTC.

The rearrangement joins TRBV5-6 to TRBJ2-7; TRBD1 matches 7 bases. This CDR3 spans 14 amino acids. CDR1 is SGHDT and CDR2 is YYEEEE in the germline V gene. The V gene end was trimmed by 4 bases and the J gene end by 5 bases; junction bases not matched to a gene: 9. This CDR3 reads CASSPGQIRHEQYF. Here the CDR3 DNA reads TGTGCCAGCAGCCCGGGACAGATTCGTCACGAGCAGTACTTC. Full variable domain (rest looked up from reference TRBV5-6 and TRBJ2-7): DAGVTQSPTHLIKTRGQQVTLRCSPKSGHDTVSWYQQALGQGPQFIFQYYEEEERQRGNFPDRFSGHQFPNYSSELNVNALLLGDSALYLCASSPGQIRHEQYFGPGTRLTVT.

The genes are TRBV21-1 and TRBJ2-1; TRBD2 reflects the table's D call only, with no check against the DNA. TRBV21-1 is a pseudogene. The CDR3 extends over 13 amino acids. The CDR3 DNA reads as TGTGCCAGCAGCAACCAGCGTCGACCTGAGCAGTTCTTC. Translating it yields CASSNQRRPEQFF.

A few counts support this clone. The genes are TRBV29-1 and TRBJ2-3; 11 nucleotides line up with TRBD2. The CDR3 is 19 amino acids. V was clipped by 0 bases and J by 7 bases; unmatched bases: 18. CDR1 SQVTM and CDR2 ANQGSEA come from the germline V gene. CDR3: CSVEEWVAGGPLVSYTQYF. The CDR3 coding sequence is TGCAGCGTTGAAGAGTGGGTAGCGGGGGGGCCCTTGGTTTCCTATACGCAGTATTTT.

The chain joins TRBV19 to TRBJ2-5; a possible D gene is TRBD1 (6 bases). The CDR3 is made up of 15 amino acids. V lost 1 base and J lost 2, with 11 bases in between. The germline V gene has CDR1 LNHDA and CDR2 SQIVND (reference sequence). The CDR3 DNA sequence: TGTGCCAGTAGTATAGCCCGGGACAAACAAGAGACCCAGTACTTC. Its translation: CASSIARDKQETQYF.

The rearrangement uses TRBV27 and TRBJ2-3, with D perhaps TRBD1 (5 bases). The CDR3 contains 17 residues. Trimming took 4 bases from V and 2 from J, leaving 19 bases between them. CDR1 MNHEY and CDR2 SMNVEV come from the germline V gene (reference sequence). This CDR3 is CASSSRQKLNYTDTQYF. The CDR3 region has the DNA TGTGCCAGCAGTTCCCGACAGAAGCTAAACTACACAGATACGCAGTATTTT.

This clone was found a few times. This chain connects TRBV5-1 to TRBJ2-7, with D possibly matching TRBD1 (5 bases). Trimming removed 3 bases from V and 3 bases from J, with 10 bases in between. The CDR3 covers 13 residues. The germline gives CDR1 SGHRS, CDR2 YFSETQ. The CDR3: CASSSPDIYEQYF. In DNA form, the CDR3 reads TGCGCCAGCAGCTCCCCGGACATCTACGAGCAGTACTTC.

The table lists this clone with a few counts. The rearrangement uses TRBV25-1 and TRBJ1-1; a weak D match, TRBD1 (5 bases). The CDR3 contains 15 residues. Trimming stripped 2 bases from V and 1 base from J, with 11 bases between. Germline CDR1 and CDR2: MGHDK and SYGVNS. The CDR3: CASSEGGTANTEAFF. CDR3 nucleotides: TGTGCCAGCAGTGAAGGGGGGACGGCGAACACTGAAGCTTTCTTT.

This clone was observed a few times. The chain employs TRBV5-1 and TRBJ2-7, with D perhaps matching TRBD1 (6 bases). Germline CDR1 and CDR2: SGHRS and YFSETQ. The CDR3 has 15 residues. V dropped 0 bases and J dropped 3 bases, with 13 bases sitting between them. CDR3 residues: CASSLAGATYYEQYF. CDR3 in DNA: TGCGCCAGCAGCTTGGCAGGGGCCACCTACTACGAGCAGTACTTC.

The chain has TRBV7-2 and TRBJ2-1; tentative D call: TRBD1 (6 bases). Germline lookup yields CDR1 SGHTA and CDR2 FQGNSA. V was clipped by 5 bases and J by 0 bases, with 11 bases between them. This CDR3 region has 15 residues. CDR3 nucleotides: TGTGCCAGCAGCGTTACAGGGAGCTCCTACAATGAGCAGTTCTTC. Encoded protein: CASSVTGSSYNEQFF.

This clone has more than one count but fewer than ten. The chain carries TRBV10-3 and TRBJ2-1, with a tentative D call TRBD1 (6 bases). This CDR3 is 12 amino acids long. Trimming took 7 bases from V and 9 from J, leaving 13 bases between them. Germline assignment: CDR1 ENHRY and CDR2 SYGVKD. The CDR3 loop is CAITTQGSEQFF. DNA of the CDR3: TGTGCCATCACCACACAGGGAAGTGAGCAGTTCTTC.

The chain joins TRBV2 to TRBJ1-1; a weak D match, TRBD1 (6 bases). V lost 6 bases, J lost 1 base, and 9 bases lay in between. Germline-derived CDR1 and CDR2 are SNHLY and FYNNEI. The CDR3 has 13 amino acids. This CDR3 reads CASSNRANTEAFF. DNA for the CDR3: TGTGCCAGCAGCAACAGGGCGAACACTGAAGCTTTCTTT.